Listed here are 2 T cell receptor beta chains from one sample, sequenced in a study of blood T cell repertoires in COVID-19. Sequencing was performed with immunoSEQ multiplex PCR; in TCRdb, only in-frame clones are kept and a portion is missing. Of around 92,000 clones listed, approximately 79% are singletons. The source material was peripheral blood. The receptors derive from a man aged 65 to 85 with COVID-19, enrolled during active disease.

The V call is TRBV2, the J call TRBJ2-1; D unresolved. CDR1 and CDR2 from the germline V gene are SNHLY and FYNNEI. The germline V and J ends were trimmed by 0 bases and 3 bases, with 12 bases remaining between them. The CDR3 is made up of 16 amino acids. CDR3 nucleotides: TGTGCCAGCAGTGAAGCGGCTCCCAAAAACTACAATGAGCAGTTCTTC. Residues: CASSEAAPKNYNEQFF.

V gene TRBV7-2 combines with J gene TRBJ2-7; D perhaps matches TRBD2 (5 bases). Per germline, CDR1 SGHTA and CDR2 FQGNSA. V lost 5 bases and J 3 bases, leaving 14 bases between the germline ends. There are 14 residues in the CDR3. The chain's CDR3 is CASSQRGSLYEQYF. CDR3 coding DNA: TGTGCCAGCAGCCAGAGAGGGTCACTCTACGAGCAGTACTTC.